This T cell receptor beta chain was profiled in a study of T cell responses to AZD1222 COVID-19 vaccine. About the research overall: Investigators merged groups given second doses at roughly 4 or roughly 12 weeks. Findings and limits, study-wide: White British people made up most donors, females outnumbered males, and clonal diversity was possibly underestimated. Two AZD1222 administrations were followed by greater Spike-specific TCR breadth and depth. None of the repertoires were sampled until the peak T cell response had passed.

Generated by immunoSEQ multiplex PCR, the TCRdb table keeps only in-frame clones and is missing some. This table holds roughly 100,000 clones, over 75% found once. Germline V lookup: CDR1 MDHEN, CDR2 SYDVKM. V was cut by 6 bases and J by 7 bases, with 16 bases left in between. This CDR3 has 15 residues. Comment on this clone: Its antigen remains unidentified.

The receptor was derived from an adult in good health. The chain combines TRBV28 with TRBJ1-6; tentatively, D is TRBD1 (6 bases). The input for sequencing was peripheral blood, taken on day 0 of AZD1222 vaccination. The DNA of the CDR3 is TGTGCCAGCAGAGAGAGAGGACAGTTGAATTCACCCCTCCACTTT. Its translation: CASRERGQLNSPLHF.